The following is a TCR beta chain sequence with its context. What antigen it recognizes has not been identified. No much larger clone is present one base from it, and per-base qualities are unavailable. Receptors were amplified or captured by the immunoSEQ multiplex PCR assay. TCRdb took this table from immuneACCESS and kept in-frame rearrangements with V and J called. Such tables lack part of the clones; where checked against another copy, unresolved V genes explain under half of the gap, and the rest is unexplained. This sample lists around 140,000 clones; 89% were detected once. Roughly 7.8% of the sample is taken by the ten largest. This sample was taken from a study of control samples from healthy donors and cancer patients (dated by TCRdb to the early 2020s). This TCR was recovered from a man aged 45-60 years with head and neck cancer. Sequencing was done on a sample of PBMCs.

The CDR3 amino acid sequence is: CASRDRYNQPQHF. The DNA reads TGTGCCAGCAGAGACAGGTATAATCAGCCCCAGCATTTT. The chain uses TRBV2 and TRBJ1-5, with a tentative D gene TRBD1 over 6 matching bases. The CDR3 numbers 13 residues from cysteine through phenylalanine. Just the 39-base CDR3 DNA is kept, in frame starting at base 1. The germline V gene specifies SNHLY as CDR1 and FYNNEI as CDR2. A distance of 10 bases separates the germline ends of V and J, which lose 6 bases and 4 bases respectively.